Each of the 14 T cell receptor beta chains below was sequenced from the same sample in a study of T cells in localized non-small cell lung cancer. Profiling relied on immunoSEQ multiplex PCR, and the TCRdb table lists in-frame clones only, not all of them. The table lists roughly 21,000 clones, 75% to 95% of them singletons. This specimen consisted of peripheral blood, obtained before any cancer treatment. The receptors originated from a woman aged 40-69 years with stage I lung adenocarcinoma.

The gene calls are TRBV27 and TRBJ1-5, with no clear D. Trimming cost V 7 bases and J 4 bases, with 11 bases left between them. Germline CDR1 and CDR2: MNHEY and SMNVEV (reference sequence). The CDR3 is 13 amino acids. The CDR3 region has the DNA TGTGCCAGCAAACCGGGGAGGAATCAGCCCCAGCATTTT. Translating gives CASKPGRNQPQHF.

The chain links TRBV14 to TRBJ1-2, with 9 bases identical to TRBD1. This CDR3 contains 14 residues. Germline CDR1 and CDR2: SGHDN and FVKESK. The trim removed 4 bases at V and 4 bases at J, leaving 4 bases unmatched. The CDR3 bases are TGTGCCAGCAGCCTTACAGGGGGCCCCTATGGCTACACCTTC. It is translated as CASSLTGGPYGYTF.

The chain has TRBV19 and TRBJ2-3; TRBD2 agrees at 10 bases. The V and J ends lost 3 bases and 2 bases, in that order; junction bases with no gene match: 5. The CDR3 is 16 amino acids. CDR1 and CDR2 from the germline V gene are LNHDA and SQIVND (reference sequence). The CDR3 here is CASSMASGSITDTQYF. For the CDR3, the DNA is TGTGCCAGTAGTATGGCTAGCGGGAGTATCACAGATACGCAGTATTTT.

The CDR3 nucleotides read TGTGCCAGCAGTTACCTGGACAGGAACACCGGGGAGCTGTTTTTT. As protein: CASSYLDRNTGELFF. This rearrangement joins TRBV28 to TRBJ2-2; a weak D match, TRBD1 (6 bases). The V gene lost 4 bases and the J gene lost 1 base, with 10 bases spanning the gap. Per the germline V gene, CDR1 is MDHEN and CDR2 is SYDVKM. The CDR3 is 15 residues long. Full variable domain (missing parts from reference TRBV28 and TRBJ2-2): DVKVTQSSRYLVKRTGEKVFLECVQDMDHENMFWYRQDPGLGLRLIYFSYDVKMKEKGDIPEGYSVSREKKERFSLILESASTNQTSMYLCASSYLDRNTGELFFGEGSRLTVL.

The V gene is TRBV28, the J gene TRBJ1-2; D gene unclear. Germline lookup yields CDR1 MDHEN and CDR2 SYDVKM. V shed 2 bases and J shed 8 bases, with 15 bases lying between them. The length of the CDR3 is 14 residues. CDR3 sequence: CASSLAASTRGYTF. The CDR3, as DNA: TGTGCCAGCAGTTTAGCGGCCTCGACTCGGGGCTACACCTTC.

The V and J genes are TRBV5-1 and TRBJ2-7, with a possible D match to TRBD2 (6 bases). Looked up from germline, CDR1 is SGHRS and CDR2 is YFSETQ. V gave up 1 base and J gave up 11 bases, with 22 bases separating them. CDR3 size: 15 residues. The CDR3 loop reads CASSLSEGYPRREYF. DNA of the CDR3: TGCGCCAGCAGCTTGTCGGAGGGGTATCCACGACGAGAGTACTTC.

The chain employs TRBV7-8 and TRBJ1-1; maybe TRBD1 (5 bases). Trimming cost V 5 bases and J 1 base, with 11 bases left between them. Germline loops: CDR1 SGHVS, CDR2 FQNEAQ. The CDR3 has 14 amino acids. The CDR3 protein is CASSLRQPNTEAFF. The CDR3 bases are TGTGCCAGCAGCCTCCGACAGCCGAACACTGAAGCTTTCTTT.

This chain joins TRBV19 and TRBJ1-4; 8 bases are shared with TRBD1. The CDR3 contains 16 residues. Germline CDR1 and CDR2: LNHDA and SQIVND (reference sequence). The trim removed 7 bases at V and 0 bases at J, leaving 7 bases unmatched. This chain's CDR3 is CASKDRAYATNEKLFF. Written as DNA, the CDR3 is TGTGCCAGTAAGGACAGGGCCTATGCAACTAATGAAAAACTGTTTTTT.

This clone was picked up one time. V gene TRBV28 combines with J gene TRBJ2-3; D not certain. This CDR3 is built from 13 residues. Germline V gives CDR1 MDHEN, CDR2 SYDVKM. With 6 bases removed from V and 6 bases from J, the gap between germline ends came to 13 bases. The CDR3 region is CASRFALRDTQYF. The CDR3 DNA reads as TGTGCCAGCAGATTCGCCCTCCGGGATACGCAGTATTTT.

The V gene is TRBV29-1, the J gene TRBJ1-5, with D tentatively TRBD1 (6 bases). V lost 4 bases, J lost 3 bases, and 10 bases lay in between. This CDR3 comprises 13 residues. CDR1 is SQVTM, CDR2 ANQGSEA, per germline. The CDR3 protein is CSVGTGINQPQHF. In DNA form, the CDR3 reads TGCAGCGTTGGAACAGGGATCAATCAGCCCCAGCATTTT.

This chain uses TRBV7-2 with TRBJ2-7; no reliable D call. Germline loops: CDR1 SGHTA, CDR2 FQGNSA. Trimming took off 5 bases at V and 0 bases at J, with 5 bases between the two ends. The CDR3 is made up of 12 amino acids. CDR3 region: CASSLSSYEQYF. In nucleotides, the CDR3 is TGTGCCAGCAGCCTGAGCTCCTACGAGCAGTACTTC.

The chain uses TRBV18 and TRBJ2-1; 10 nucleotides agree with TRBD2. V was pared by 6 bases and J by 8 bases, with 7 bases of the junction left unmatched. The CDR3 spans 14 residues. CDR1 KGHSH and CDR2 LQKENI come from the germline V gene. The CDR3 spells CASSYTSGKDEQFF. CDR3 in DNA: TGTGCCAGCTCGTACACTAGCGGGAAAGATGAGCAGTTCTTC.

This clone was seen just once. The gene calls are TRBV28 and TRBJ1-2; possibly TRBD1 for D (5 bases). Trimming removed 6 bases at V and 5 bases at J, with 13 bases between. The CDR3 loop spans 13 amino acids. CDR1 MDHEN and CDR2 SYDVKM come from the germline V gene. CDR3 sequence (DNA): TGTGCCAGCAGCTACACCCGGGGGTATGGCTACACCTTC. As protein: CASSYTRGYGYTF.

This clone was detected once. This chain connects TRBV9 to TRBJ1-5, with 8 nucleotides matching TRBD1. The V gene end was trimmed by 4 bases and the J gene end by 9 bases; junction bases not matched to a gene: 18. This CDR3 comprises 17 residues. CDR1 SGDLS and CDR2 YYNGEE come from the germline V gene. CDR3: CASSPRERTGPQSPQHF. The CDR3 DNA reads TGTGCCAGCAGCCCCCGGGAAAGGACAGGGCCCCAATCGCCCCAGCATTTT. Full variable domain (remainder filled in from reference TRBV9 and TRBJ1-5): DSGVTQTPKHLITATGQRVTLRCSPRSGDLSVYWYQQSLDQGLQFLIQYYNGEERAKGNILERFSAQQFPDLHSELNLSSLELGDSALYFCASSPRERTGPQSPQHFGDGTRLSIL.